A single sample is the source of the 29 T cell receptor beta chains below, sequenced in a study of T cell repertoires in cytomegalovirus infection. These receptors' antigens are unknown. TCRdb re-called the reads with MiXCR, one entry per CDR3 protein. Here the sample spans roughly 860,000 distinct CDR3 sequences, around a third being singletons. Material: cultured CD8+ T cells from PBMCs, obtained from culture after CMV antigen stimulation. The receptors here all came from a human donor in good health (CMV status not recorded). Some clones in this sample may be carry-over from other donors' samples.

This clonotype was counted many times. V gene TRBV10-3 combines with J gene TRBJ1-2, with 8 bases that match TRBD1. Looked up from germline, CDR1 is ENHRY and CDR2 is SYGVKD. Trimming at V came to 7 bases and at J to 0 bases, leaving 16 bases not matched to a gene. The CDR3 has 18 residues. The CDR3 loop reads CAITKSLDRGPTNYGYTF. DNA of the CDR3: TGTGCCATCACCAAAAGCCTCGACAGGGGCCCTACTAACTATGGCTACACCTTC.

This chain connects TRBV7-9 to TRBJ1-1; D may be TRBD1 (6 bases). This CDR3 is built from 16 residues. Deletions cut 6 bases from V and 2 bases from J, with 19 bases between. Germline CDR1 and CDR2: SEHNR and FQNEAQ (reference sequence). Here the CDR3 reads CASSPGGWGLNTEAFF. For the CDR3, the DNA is TGTGCCAGCAGTCCGGGGGGCTGGGGGCTTAACACTGAAGCTTTCTTT.

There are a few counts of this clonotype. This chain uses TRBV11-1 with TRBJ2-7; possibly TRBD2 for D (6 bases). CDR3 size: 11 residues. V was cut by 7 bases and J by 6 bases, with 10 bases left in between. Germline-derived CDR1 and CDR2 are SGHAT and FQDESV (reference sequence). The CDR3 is CASTGGAEQYV. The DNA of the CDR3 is TGTGCCAGCACCGGAGGGGCCGAGCAGTACGTC.

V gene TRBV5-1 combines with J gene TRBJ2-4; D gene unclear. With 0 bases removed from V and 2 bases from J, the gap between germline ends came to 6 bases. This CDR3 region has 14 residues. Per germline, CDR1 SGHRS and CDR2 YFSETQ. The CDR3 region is CASSLDSSKNIQYF. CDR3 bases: TGCGCCAGCAGCTTGGATTCCTCCAAAAACATTCAGTACTTC. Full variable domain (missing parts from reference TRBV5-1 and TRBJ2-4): KAGVTQTPRYLIKTRGQQVTLSCSPISGHRSVSWYQQTPGQGLQFLFEYFSETQRNKGNFPGRFSGRQFSNSRSEMNVSTLELGDSALYLCASSLDSSKNIQYFGAGTRLSVL.

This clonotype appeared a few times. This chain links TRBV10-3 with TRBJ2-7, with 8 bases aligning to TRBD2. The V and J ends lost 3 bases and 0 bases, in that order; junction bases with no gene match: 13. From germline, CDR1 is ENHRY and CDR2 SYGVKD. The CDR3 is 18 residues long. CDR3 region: CAISDPSGRYRASYEQYF. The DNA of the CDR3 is TGTGCCATCAGTGACCCGAGCGGGAGATACAGGGCCTCCTACGAGCAGTACTTC.

The CDR3 DNA follows: TGTGCCACCAGTGATTTTGAGACACCGAACACCGGGGAGCTGTTTTTT. Encoded protein: CATSDFETPNTGELFF. V usage is TRBV24-1 and J usage is TRBJ2-2, with unresolved D. Germline-derived CDR1 and CDR2 are KGHDR and SFDVKD. Trimming stripped 1 base from V and 0 bases from J, with 8 bases between. The CDR3 spans 16 residues.

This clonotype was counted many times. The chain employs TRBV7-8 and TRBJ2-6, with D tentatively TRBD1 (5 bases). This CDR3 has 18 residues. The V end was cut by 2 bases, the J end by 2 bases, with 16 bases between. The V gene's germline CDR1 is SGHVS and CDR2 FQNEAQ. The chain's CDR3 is CASSLRQGKIPGANVLTF. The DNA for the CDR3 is TGTGCCAGCAGCTTACGGCAGGGCAAAATCCCTGGGGCCAACGTCCTGACTTTC.

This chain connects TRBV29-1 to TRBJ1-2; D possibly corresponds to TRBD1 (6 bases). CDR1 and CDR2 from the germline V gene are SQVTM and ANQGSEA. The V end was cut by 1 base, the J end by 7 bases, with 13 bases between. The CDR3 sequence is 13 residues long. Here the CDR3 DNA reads TGCAGCGTTGAAGTAACAGGGTCGGGTGGCTACACCTTC. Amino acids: CSVEVTGSGGYTF. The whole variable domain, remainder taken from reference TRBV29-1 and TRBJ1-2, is SAVISQKPSRDICQRGTSLTIQCQVDSQVTMMFWYRQQPGQSLTLIATANQGSEATYESGFVIDKFPISRPNLTFSTLTVSNMSPEDSSIYLCSVEVTGSGGYTFGSGTRLTVV.

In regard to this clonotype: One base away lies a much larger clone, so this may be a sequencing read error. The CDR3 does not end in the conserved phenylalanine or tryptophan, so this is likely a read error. The CDR3 DNA follows: TGTGCCAGCAGTGGACAGGGAAAGGGGCCGAACACCGGGGAGCTGTTTTTA. It yields the protein CASSGQGKGPNTGELFL. The V call is TRBV6-1, the J call TRBJ2-2, with TRBD1 matching over 7 bases. The CDR3 has 17 residues. CDR1 is MNHNS and CDR2 is SASEGT in the germline V gene. V gave up 4 bases and J gave up 0 bases; unmatched junction bases: 8.

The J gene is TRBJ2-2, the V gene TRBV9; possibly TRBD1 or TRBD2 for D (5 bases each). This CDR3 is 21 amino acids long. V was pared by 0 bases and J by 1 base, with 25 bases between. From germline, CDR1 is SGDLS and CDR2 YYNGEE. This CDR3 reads CASSVERGEAKVIRNTGELFF. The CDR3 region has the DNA TGTGCCAGCAGCGTAGAGAGGGGAGAAGCCAAGGTGATAAGGAACACCGGGGAGCTGTTTTTT.

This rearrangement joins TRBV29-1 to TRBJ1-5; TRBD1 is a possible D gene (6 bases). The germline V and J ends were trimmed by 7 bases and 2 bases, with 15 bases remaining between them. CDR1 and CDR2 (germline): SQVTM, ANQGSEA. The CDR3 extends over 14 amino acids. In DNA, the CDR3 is TGCAGCGCAAAAACAGGGTCACGCAATCAGCCCCAGCATTTT. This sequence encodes CSAKTGSRNQPQHF.

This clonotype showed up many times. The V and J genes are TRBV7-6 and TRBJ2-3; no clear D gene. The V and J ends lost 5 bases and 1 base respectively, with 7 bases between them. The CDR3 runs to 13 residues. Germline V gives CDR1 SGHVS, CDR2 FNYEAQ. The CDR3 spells CASSPSGTDTQYF. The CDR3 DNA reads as TGTGCCAGCAGCCCCTCAGGCACAGATACGCAGTATTTT.

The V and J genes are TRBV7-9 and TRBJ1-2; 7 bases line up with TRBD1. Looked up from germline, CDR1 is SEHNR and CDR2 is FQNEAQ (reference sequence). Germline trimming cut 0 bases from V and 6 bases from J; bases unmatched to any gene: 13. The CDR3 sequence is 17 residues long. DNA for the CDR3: TGTGCCAGCAGCTTAGCAGCGACAGGGCTTGCTAGGGATGGCTACACCTTC. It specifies CASSLAATGLARDGYTF.

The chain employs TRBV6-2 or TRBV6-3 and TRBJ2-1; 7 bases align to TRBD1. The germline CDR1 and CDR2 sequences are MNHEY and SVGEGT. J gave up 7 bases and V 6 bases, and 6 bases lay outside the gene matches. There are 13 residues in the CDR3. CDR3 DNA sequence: TGTGCCAGCAGCCGAGGGACAGTAAATGAGCAGTTCTTC. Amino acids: CASSRGTVNEQFF.

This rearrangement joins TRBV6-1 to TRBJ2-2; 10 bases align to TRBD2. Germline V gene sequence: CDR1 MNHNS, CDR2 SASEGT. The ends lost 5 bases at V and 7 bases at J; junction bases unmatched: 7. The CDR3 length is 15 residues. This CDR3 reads CASSPIAGGIGELFF. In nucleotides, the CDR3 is TGTGCCAGCAGTCCAATAGCGGGGGGCATCGGGGAGCTGTTTTTT.

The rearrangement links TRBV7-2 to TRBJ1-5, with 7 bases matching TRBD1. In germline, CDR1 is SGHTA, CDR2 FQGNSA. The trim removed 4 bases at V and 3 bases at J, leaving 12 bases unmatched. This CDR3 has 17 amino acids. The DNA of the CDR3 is TGTGCCAGCAGCTCCCGGGACAGTAAAATTTTCAATCAGCCCCAGCATTTT. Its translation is CASSSRDSKIFNQPQHF.

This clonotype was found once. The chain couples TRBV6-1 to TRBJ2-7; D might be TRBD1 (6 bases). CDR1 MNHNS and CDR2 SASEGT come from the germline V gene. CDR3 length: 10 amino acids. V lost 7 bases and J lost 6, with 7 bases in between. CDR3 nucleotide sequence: TGTGCCAGCAAGGGGGTCGAGCAGTACTTC. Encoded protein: CASKGVEQYF.

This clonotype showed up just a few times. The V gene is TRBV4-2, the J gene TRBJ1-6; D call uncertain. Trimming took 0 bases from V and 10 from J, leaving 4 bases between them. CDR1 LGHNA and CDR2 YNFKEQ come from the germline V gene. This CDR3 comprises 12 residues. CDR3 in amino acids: CASSQDWSPLHF. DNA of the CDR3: TGTGCCAGCAGCCAAGATTGGTCACCCCTCCACTTT.

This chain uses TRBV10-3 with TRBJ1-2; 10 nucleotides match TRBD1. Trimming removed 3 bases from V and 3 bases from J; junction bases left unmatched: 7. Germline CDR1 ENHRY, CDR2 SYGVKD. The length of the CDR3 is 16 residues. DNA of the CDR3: TGTGCCATCAGTGACCCTCGGACAGGGGGTGACTATGGCTACACCTTC. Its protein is CAISDPRTGGDYGYTF.

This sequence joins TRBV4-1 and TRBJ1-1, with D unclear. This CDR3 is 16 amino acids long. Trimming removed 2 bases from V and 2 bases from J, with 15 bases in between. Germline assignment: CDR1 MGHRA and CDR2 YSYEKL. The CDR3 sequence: CASSQLNFKPNTEAFF. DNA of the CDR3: TGCGCCAGCAGCCAACTCAACTTCAAGCCAAACACTGAAGCTTTCTTT.

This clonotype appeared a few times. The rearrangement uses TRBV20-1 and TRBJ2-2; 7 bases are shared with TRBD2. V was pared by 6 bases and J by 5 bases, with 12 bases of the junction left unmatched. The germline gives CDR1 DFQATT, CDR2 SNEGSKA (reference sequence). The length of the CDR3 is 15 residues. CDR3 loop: CSARLGRRETGELFF. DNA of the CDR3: TGCAGTGCCAGACTCGGGAGGAGGGAAACCGGGGAGCTGTTTTTT.

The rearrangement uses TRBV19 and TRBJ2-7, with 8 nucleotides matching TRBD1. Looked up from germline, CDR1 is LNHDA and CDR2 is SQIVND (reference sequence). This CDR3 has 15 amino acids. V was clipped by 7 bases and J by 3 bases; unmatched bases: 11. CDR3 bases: TGTGCCAGTAAAAAGACAGGGGATCCCTTCTACGAGCAGTACTTC. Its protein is CASKKTGDPFYEQYF.

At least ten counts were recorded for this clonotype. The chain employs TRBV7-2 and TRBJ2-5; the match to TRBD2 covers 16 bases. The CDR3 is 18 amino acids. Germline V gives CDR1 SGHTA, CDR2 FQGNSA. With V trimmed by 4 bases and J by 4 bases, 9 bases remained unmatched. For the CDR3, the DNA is TGTGCCAGCAGCTCCAGACGGGGACTAGCGGGGGGGCCAGAGACCCAGTACTTC. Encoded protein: CASSSRRGLAGGPETQYF. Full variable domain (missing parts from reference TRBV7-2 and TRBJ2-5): GAGVSQSPSNKVTEKGKDVELRCDPISGHTALYWYRQSLGQGLEFLIYFQGNSAPDKSGLPSDRFSAERTGGSVSTLTIQRTQQEDSAVYLCASSSRRGLAGGPETQYFGPGTRLLVL.

The CDR3 sequence is CASSPQGPYQPQHF. CDR3 DNA: TGTGCCAGCAGTCCACAGGGGCCCTATCAGCCCCAGCATTTT. The chain combines TRBV27 with TRBJ1-5, with 7 positions matching TRBD1. Germline trimming cut 5 bases from V and 5 bases from J; bases unmatched to any gene: 6. The CDR3 is 14 residues long. Per the germline V gene, CDR1 is MNHEY and CDR2 is SMNVEV (reference sequence).

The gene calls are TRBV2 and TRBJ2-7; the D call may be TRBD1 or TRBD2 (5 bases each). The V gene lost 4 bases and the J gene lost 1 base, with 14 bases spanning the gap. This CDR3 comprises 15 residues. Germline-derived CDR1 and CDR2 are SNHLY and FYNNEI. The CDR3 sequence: CASSGGTAYSYEQYF. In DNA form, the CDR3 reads TGTGCCAGCAGTGGGGGGACGGCCTATTCCTACGAGCAGTACTTC.

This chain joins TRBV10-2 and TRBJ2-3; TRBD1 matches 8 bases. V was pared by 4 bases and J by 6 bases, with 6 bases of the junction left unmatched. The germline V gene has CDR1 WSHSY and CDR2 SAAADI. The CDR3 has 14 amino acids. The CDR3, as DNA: TGCGCCAGCAGTGGGGCAGGGGGCCTGGATACGCAGTATTTT. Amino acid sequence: CASSGAGGLDTQYF.

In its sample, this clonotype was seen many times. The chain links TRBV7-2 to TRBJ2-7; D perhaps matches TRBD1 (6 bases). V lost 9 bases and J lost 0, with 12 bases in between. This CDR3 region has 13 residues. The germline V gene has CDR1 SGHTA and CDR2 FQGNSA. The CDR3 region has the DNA TGTGCCAGTTCTACAGGGAACTCCTACGAGCAGTACGTC. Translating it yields CASSTGNSYEQYV.

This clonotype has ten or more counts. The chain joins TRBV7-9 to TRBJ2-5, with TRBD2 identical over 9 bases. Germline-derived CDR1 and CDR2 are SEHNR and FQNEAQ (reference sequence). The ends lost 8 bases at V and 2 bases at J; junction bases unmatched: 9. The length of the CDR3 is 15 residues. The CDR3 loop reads CASRTALAGQETQYF. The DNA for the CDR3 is TGTGCCAGCCGAACTGCGCTAGCGGGGCAAGAGACCCAGTACTTC.

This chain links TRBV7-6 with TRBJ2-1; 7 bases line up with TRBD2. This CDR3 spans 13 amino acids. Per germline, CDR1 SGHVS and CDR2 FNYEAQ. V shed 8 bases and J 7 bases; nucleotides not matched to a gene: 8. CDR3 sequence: CASSGGYFNEQFF. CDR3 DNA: TGTGCCAGCTCGGGGGGATATTTTAATGAGCAGTTCTTC.